The rows below give T cell receptor beta chains drawn from one sample of a study of T-cell memory formation after mild COVID-19. A single record per CDR3 protein comes from TCRdb applying MiXCR to the 5' RACE reads. This table has fewer than 500,000 distinct CDR3 sequences, nearly 25% appearing once. The sample consisted of PBMCs or a T cell subset sorted from them (not recorded which). These receptors were taken from an adult woman who had mild COVID-19 (a few samples of this study predate the infection). Cell type and time point are not known. CDR3s include the opening cysteine and the closing phenylalanine or tryptophan. The order of the fields is clone size, V gene, J gene, D gene, CDR3 DNA, CDR3 protein. D genes are given only for firm matches. Clone size is stated in some rows and not others, as once, few, many or a class when expanded.

few	TRBV5-1	TRBJ1-1	NA	TGCGCCAGCCGCGATCAGGGGAGTAGAGCTGAAGCTTTCTTT	CASRDQGSRAEAFF
NA	TRBV6-6	TRBJ1-2	TRBD1	TGTGCCAGCACTCGACAGGGGGGCGTCGGAGGCTACACCTTC	CASTRQGGVGGYTF
NA	TRBV20-1	TRBJ2-7	TRBD2	TGCAGTGCTGCCAGGGAGGGGAAGGACGACGAGCAGTACTTC	CSAAREGKDDEQYF
few	TRBV21-1	TRBJ2-7	NA	TGTGCCAGGACTAGGGACACTTCCTACGAGCAGTACTTC	CARTRDTSYEQYF
few	TRBV10-3	TRBJ1-4	NA	TGTGCCACCATGGATGGGGGGCGCGGAAGAAATGAAAAACTGTTTTTT	CATMDGGRGRNEKLFF
few	TRBV5-5	TRBJ2-5	NA	TGTGCCAGCAGCTTGGTCCTAGCCACGGAGACCCAGTACTTC	CASSLVLATETQYF
few	TRBV5-1	TRBJ2-5	NA	TGCGCCAGCAAAGGCGACTGGAACCAAGAGACCCAGTACTTC	CASKGDWNQETQYF
NA	TRBV7-3	TRBJ2-3	TRBD1	TGTGCCAGCAGCCAGACAGGGTACGGCACAGATACGCAGTATTTT	CASSQTGYGTDTQYF
once	TRBV19	TRBJ2-2	NA	TGTGCCAGCCGGACTCGTTACACCGGGGAGCTGTTTTTT	CASRTRYTGELFF
many	TRBV12-3/TRBV12-4	TRBJ2-7	TRBD2	TGTGCCAGCAGCCGAAAATCCCAAGGACTAGCGGGAGGGTATAGGTCCTACGAGCAGTACTTC	CASSRKSQGLAGGYRSYEQYF
NA	TRBV24-1	TRBJ2-1	TRBD2	TGTGCCACCAGTCCCCGGCGGGGGGACAATGAGCAGTTCTTC	CATSPRRGDNEQFF
once	TRBV5-5	TRBJ1-5	NA	TGTGCCAGCAGCTTGCTCGAACTGAATCAGCCCCAGCATTTT	CASSLLELNQPQHF
NA	TRBV7-8	TRBJ2-7	NA	TGTGCCAGCAGCATCGCTCCGGGGGAGCAGTACTTC	CASSIAPGEQYF
few	TRBV24-1	TRBJ1-5	TRBD1	TGTGCCACCAGTGGTCGGGGTTCCCCGGGACAGGGGACATTGGATAGCAATCAGCCCCAGCATTTT	CATSGRGSPGQGTLDSNQPQHF
NA	TRBV6-5	TRBJ2-1	NA	TGTGCCAGCAGCCCTGGGTTGGCGGGGCTGGGATACAATGAGCAGTTCTTC	CASSPGLAGLGYNEQFF
few	TRBV7-9	TRBJ1-5	NA	TGTGCCAGCAGCTTTTCCGGCGTAAATCAGCCCCAGCATTTT	CASSFSGVNQPQHF
few	TRBV12-5	TRBJ2-4	NA	TGTGCTAGTGGAATAGCCAAAAACATTCAGTACTTC	CASGIAKNIQYF
medium-sized	TRBV24-1	TRBJ2-5	TRBD1	TGTGCCACCAGTGAGCCCGGGACAGGGGTCCAAGAGACCCAGTACTTC	CATSEPGTGVQETQYF
few	TRBV9	TRBJ2-3	NA	TGTGCCAGCAGCGTAGGTGGGCCCAGCACAGATACGCAGTATTTT	CASSVGGPSTDTQYF
few	TRBV20-1	TRBJ2-1	TRBD2	TGCAGTGCCAGGGGACTAGCGGGAGGCAACAATGAGCAGTTCTTC	CSARGLAGGNNEQFF
many	TRBV2	TRBJ2-3	TRBD2	TGTGCCAGCAGCGACCGGGGGGGCACAGATACGCAGTATTTT	CASSDRGGTDTQYF
NA	TRBV12-3/TRBV12-4	TRBJ1-1	NA	TGTGCCAGCAGTTTAGCCGGGCAAGGTCGGTCTGAAGCTTTCTTT	CASSLAGQGRSEAFF
NA	TRBV10-3	TRBJ1-5	TRBD1	TGTGCCATCAGCCCGGGACAGCTTCAGCCCCAGCATTTT	CAISPGQLQPQHF
NA	TRBV19	TRBJ2-1	TRBD2	TGTGCCATCTCCAGCGGGAGTGGGTACAATGAGCAGTTCTTC	CAISSGSGYNEQFF
many	TRBV6-5	TRBJ1-1	NA	TGTGCCAGCACCATCGGGTGGGGGACTGAAGCTTTCTTT	CASTIGWGTEAFF
few	TRBV7-3	TRBJ1-2	NA	TGTGCCAGCAGCCAAGGGTGGAACTATGGCTACACCTTC	CASSQGWNYGYTF
NA	TRBV6-5	TRBJ1-1	TRBD1	TGTGCCAGCAGCACGCGCCCGGGACAGGGTTCTCTCTTGAACACTGAAGCTTTCTTT	CASSTRPGQGSLLNTEAFF
NA	TRBV12-3/TRBV12-4	TRBJ2-4	NA	TGTGCCAGCAGTACCACTCCATTAGCCAAAAACATTCAGTACTTC	CASSTTPLAKNIQYF
NA	TRBV5-1	TRBJ1-1	NA	TGCGCCAGCAGCTTACAGGGCGATGGTACTGAAGCTTTCTTT	CASSLQGDGTEAFF
few	TRBV20-1	TRBJ2-3	NA	TGCAGTGCACCGACTCGACGGACAGATACGCAGTATTTT	CSAPTRRTDTQYF
few	TRBV5-5	TRBJ2-1	TRBD2	TGTGCCAGCAGCATGCTTAGCGGGGGGAATGAGCAGTTCTTC	CASSMLSGGNEQFF
NA	TRBV5-1	TRBJ2-1	TRBD1	TGCGCCAGCAGCTTCACACCGGGACAGGCCTCGAGCTCCTACAATGAGCAGTTCTTC	CASSFTPGQASSSYNEQFF
NA	TRBV27	TRBJ2-2	NA	TGTGCCGTTTCCGACAGGCCCTACACCGGGGAGCTGTTTTTT	CAVSDRPYTGELFF
few	TRBV12-3/TRBV12-4	TRBJ2-3	TRBD2	TGTGCCAGCAGCAAGCGGGGGGGCCGTACAGATACGCAGTATTTT	CASSKRGGRTDTQYF
NA	TRBV5-1	TRBJ2-7	NA	TGCGCCAGCAGCTTGGAGGCCAGCCTCGAGCAGTACTTC	CASSLEASLEQYF
few	TRBV5-5	TRBJ2-7	NA	TGTGCCAGCAGCTTGCTTCACAACGGGGGCTACGAGCAGTACTTC	CASSLLHNGGYEQYF
few	TRBV6-5	TRBJ1-1	NA	TGTGCCAGCAGTTACTCGTTCGGGAGTGAAGCTTTCTTT	CASSYSFGSEAFF
NA	TRBV19	TRBJ2-1	TRBD2	TGTGCCAGTAGTATAGCACTAGCGGGCTACAATGAGCAGTTCTTC	CASSIALAGYNEQFF